This T cell receptor beta chain derives from a study of T cell responses to AZD1222 COVID-19 vaccine. Study outcomes and limitations: Just six or seven AZD1222 recipients tested seropositive at baseline.

As for this clone: Its target is not known.

Sequenced by immunoSEQ multiplex PCR; TCRdb stores in-frame clones only, minus some. This sample's table reports 150,000 or so clones. The CDR3 has 16 amino acids. Germline V gives CDR1 KGHSH, CDR2 LQKENI. V was cut by 5 bases and J by 7 bases, with 21 bases left in between. The chain is built from TRBV18 and TRBJ1-5; maybe TRBD1 (5 bases). Specimen: peripheral blood. The TCR was taken from an adult in good health. CDR3 in amino acids: CASSITARGSRQPQHF. The CDR3 nucleotides are TGTGCCAGCTCAATTACTGCGCGGGGGAGTAGGCAGCCCCAGCATTTT.